This T cell receptor (beta chain) was documented in a study of T-cell reconstitution after alpha-beta-depleted transplantation in children. The V and J ends lost 4 bases and 3 bases respectively, with 9 bases between them. CDR3 length: 12 amino acids. Germline CDR1 and CDR2: SQVTM and ANQGSEA. TCRbeta library construction was performed incorporating unique molecular identifiers. MiXCR was run by TCRdb on the PCR reads, yielding one entry per CDR3 protein. The table lists approximately 520,000 distinct CDR3 sequences, about 10% of them singletons. This clonotype was counted at least ten times. The starting material was PBMCs, mostly from graft donor cells, obtained 180 days after TCRalphabeta/CD19-depleted stem cell transplant. The chain is built from TRBV29-1 and TRBJ2-5; D ambiguous. The sequence derives from a female patient between 2 and 15 years old who had a stem cell transplant for aplastic anemia, so the T cells may come from the graft donor. CDR3 DNA sequence: TGCAGCGTTGCGAACGCGGAAGAGACCCAGTACTTC. Amino acid sequence: CSVANAEETQYF.